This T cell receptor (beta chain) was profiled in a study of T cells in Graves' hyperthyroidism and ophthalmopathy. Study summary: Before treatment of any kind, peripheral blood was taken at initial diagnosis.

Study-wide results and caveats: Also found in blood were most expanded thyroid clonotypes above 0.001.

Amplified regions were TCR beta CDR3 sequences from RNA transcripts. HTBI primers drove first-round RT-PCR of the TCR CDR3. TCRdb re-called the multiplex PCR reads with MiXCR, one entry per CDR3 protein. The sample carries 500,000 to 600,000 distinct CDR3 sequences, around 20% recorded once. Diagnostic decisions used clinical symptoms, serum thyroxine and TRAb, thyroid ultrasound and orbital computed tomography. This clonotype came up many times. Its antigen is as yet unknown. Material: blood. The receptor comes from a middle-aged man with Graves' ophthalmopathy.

CDR3 region: CASSQDLRGVVAAFF. DNA of the CDR3: TGTGCCAGCAGCCAAGATCTTCGAGGGGTGGTTGCAGCTTTCTTT. The V call is TRBV3-1, the J call TRBJ1-1; D might be TRBD1 (5 bases). CDR3 length: 15 residues. Between the trimmed V and J ends, which lost 0 bases and 10 bases, there was a span of 18 bases. Germline V gene data show CDR1 as LGHDT and CDR2 as YNNKEL (reference sequence). The full variable domain, rest sourced from reference TRBV3-1 and TRBJ1-1, is DTAVSQTPKYLVTQMGNDKSIKCEQNLGHDTMYWYKQDSKKFLKIMFSYNNKELIINETVPNRFSPKSPDKAHLNLHINSLELGDSAVYFCASSQDLRGVVAAFFGQGTRLTVV.